The clone carrying this TCR beta chain came up many times. Its antigen is undetermined. Germline V gene data show CDR1 as KGHSH and CDR2 as LQKENI. V lost 3 bases and J 6 bases, leaving 11 bases between the germline ends. This CDR3 spans 13 amino acids. The data derive from a study of metastatic and nonmetastatic thyroid tumors. Study at large: Thyroid patients, malignant and benign, had repertoires compared across blood and tumor or nodule tissue.

Until they underwent thyroid surgery, no patient had received any treatment. In the study's own analysis: Built for papillary thyroid cancer, a distant-metastasis classifier drew on CDR3 differences across clinicopathological groups. MiXCR reprocessed the PCR reads for TCRdb. The V and J calls were determined by TCRdb, not by the authors. This table holds tens of thousands of clones, roughly 15% found once. General study results and limits: As reported, TCR beta diversity in blood and tumor was significantly higher in malignant thyroid tumors than in benign nodules.

The sequenced material came from blood. The J gene is TRBJ1-2, the V gene TRBV18; D ambiguous. This receptor was taken from a female donor with papillary thyroid cancer or a benign thyroid nodule (not recorded which). Some clones in this sample may be carry-over from other donors' samples. The CDR3 here is CASSPGPRDGYTF. In nucleotides, the CDR3 is TGTGCCAGCTCACCGGGTCCCCGGGATGGCTACACCTTC.